This is a list of T cell receptor beta chains from one sample in a study of early T cells in non-severe SARS-CoV-2 infection. MiXCR was run by TCRdb on the 5' RACE reads, yielding one entry per CDR3 protein. The sample carries tens of thousands of distinct CDR3 sequences, roughly 12% recorded once. Sequenced input: whole blood. The receptors were gathered from an adult who was a healthcare worker with PCR-confirmed SARS-CoV-2 infection or an uninfected control (not recorded which). The CDR3 runs from the conserved cysteine through the conserved F or W. D genes are given only for firm matches. Clone size is stated in some rows and not others, as once, few, many or a class when expanded.

>-|TRBV7-9|TRBJ2-2|-
CASSPRMPQNTGELFF
TGTGCCAGCAGCCCACGGATGCCTCAAAACACCGGGGAGCTGTTTTTT
>-|TRBV20-1|TRBJ1-1|-
CSAKSLGETEAFF
TGCAGTGCTAAGAGTTTGGGGGAAACTGAAGCTTTCTTT
>TRBD2|TRBV12-3/TRBV12-4|TRBJ2-1|-
CASTRLAGYNEQFF
TGTGCCAGCACCCGACTAGCGGGCTACAATGAGCAGTTCTTC
>-|TRBV5-4|TRBJ2-2|-
CASSLYGFTGELFF
TGTGCCAGCAGCTTGTACGGATTCACCGGGGAGCTGTTTTTT
>-|TRBV19|TRBJ1-3|few
CASSNRVRGNTIYF
TGTGCCAGTAGTAACAGGGTCCGCGGAAACACCATATATTTT
>-|TRBV12-3/TRBV12-4|TRBJ1-3|-
CASKRASGNTKYF
TGTGCCAGTAAGCGGGCCTCTGGAAACACCAAATATTTT
>-|TRBV5-6|TRBJ1-1|-
CASSLERGTEAFF
TGTGCCAGCAGCTTGGAAAGGGGCACTGAAGCTTTCTTT
>TRBD1|TRBV7-9|TRBJ1-2|few
CATSTGLDYGYTF
TGTGCCACCTCGACAGGGTTGGACTATGGCTACACCTTC
>-|TRBV7-8|TRBJ2-2|-
CASSLSGGSNTGELFF
TGTGCCAGCAGCTTATCGGGCGGATCGAACACCGGGGAGCTGTTTTTT
>TRBD2|TRBV6-6|TRBJ2-7|-
CASSYGSGRSTYEQYF
TGTGCCAGCAGTTACGGTAGCGGGAGATCGACCTACGAGCAGTACTTC
>-|TRBV29-1|TRBJ2-1|-
CSVVRDTGNEQFF
TGCAGCGTTGTGCGGGATACAGGAAATGAGCAGTTCTTC
>-|TRBV7-8|TRBJ1-1|many
CASSWDGYTEAFF
TGTGCCAGCAGCTGGGACGGCTACACTGAAGCTTTCTTT
>TRBD1|TRBV5-5|TRBJ1-1|-
CASSSTQGAGEAFF
TGTGCCAGCAGCTCCACACAGGGGGCAGGTGAAGCTTTCTTT
>-|TRBV7-9|TRBJ1-1|-
CATDGGWNTEAFF
TGTGCCACCGACGGGGGCTGGAACACTGAAGCTTTCTTT
>TRBD2|TRBV2|TRBJ2-5|many
CASSEDRGLAAQETQYF
TGTGCCAGCAGTGAAGATAGGGGACTAGCGGCCCAAGAGACCCAGTACTTC
>TRBD1|TRBV20-1|TRBJ2-1|many
CSAIQGLYNEQFF
TGCAGTGCCATACAGGGGCTCTACAATGAGCAGTTCTTC
>-|TRBV4-1|TRBJ2-1|few
CASSHSKEAGQFF
TGCGCCAGCAGCCATAGTAAAGAAGCGGGGCAGTTCTTC
>-|TRBV19|TRBJ2-7|few
CASSNSGTYEQYF
TGTGCCAGTAGTAATAGCGGAACCTACGAGCAGTACTTC
>-|TRBV20-1|TRBJ1-2|-
CSSGSLSVYGYTF
TGCAGTTCAGGGTCGCTTTCTGTTTATGGCTACACCTTC
>TRBD1|TRBV30|TRBJ2-5|many
CAWSPAGTVQETQYF
TGTGCCTGGAGTCCAGCCGGGACAGTTCAAGAGACCCAGTACTTC
>-|TRBV6-4|TRBJ2-3|-
CASSAGGASTDTQYF
TGTGCCAGCAGTGCTGGGGGGGCTAGCACAGATACGCAGTATTTT
>TRBD2|TRBV6-5|TRBJ2-5|-
CASRTTSGRSETQYF
TGTGCCAGCAGGACAACTAGCGGGAGAAGCGAGACCCAGTACTTC
>-|TRBV7-3|TRBJ2-3|-
CASSLMHTDTQYF
TGTGCCAGCAGCTTAATGCACACAGATACGCAGTATTTT
>-|TRBV10-3|TRBJ2-7|few
CAISPTQGGEQYF
TGTGCCATCAGCCCGACCCAGGGGGGCGAGCAGTACTTC
>TRBD1|TRBV6-5|TRBJ1-1|-
CASSDRGSYTEAFF
TGTGCCAGCAGTGACAGGGGATCGTACACTGAAGCTTTCTTT
>TRBD1|TRBV19|TRBJ2-2|-
CASSLGQGSTGELFF
TGTGCCAGTAGCCTCGGACAGGGCAGCACCGGGGAGCTGTTTTTT
>-|TRBV5-1|TRBJ2-7|-
CASRWNYEQYF
TGCGCCAGCAGGTGGAACTACGAGCAGTACTTC
>-|TRBV10-3|TRBJ1-1|-
CAISDRAIKNTEAFF
TGTGCCATCAGTGACAGGGCGATTAAGAACACTGAAGCTTTCTTT
>-|TRBV20-1|TRBJ2-7|-
CSARDPRTVYEQYF
TGCAGTGCTAGAGATCCCCGGACAGTCTACGAGCAGTACTTC